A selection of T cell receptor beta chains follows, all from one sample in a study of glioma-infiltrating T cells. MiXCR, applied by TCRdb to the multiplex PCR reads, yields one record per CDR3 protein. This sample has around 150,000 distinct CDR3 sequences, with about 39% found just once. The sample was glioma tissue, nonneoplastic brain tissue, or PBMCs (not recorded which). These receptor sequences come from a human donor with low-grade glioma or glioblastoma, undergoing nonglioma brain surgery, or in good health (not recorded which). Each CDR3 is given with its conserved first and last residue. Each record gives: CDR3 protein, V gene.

CDR3 protein: CASMPRINTEAFF; V gene: TRBV6-1
CDR3 protein: CASSRGDNSYNEQFF; V gene: TRBV6-2/TRBV6-3
CDR3 protein: CASSQDETSRMGDTQYF; V gene: TRBV4-3
CDR3 protein: CSARDAADGETQYF; V gene: TRBV20-1
CDR3 protein: CASRDGGAGDQPQHF; V gene: TRBV28
CDR3 protein: CASSLRAYTGETQYF; V gene: TRBV7-6
CDR3 protein: CASSDRNTIYF; V gene: TRBV6-1
CDR3 protein: CAWSVRGGLGYTF; V gene: TRBV30
CDR3 protein: CSAIKTGSLGNEQFF; V gene: TRBV20-1
CDR3 protein: CASMDRVHTGELFF; V gene: TRBV7-2
CDR3 protein: CASSDQTMIYGYTF; V gene: TRBV2
CDR3 protein: CASSLPGGDEQYF; V gene: TRBV7-2
CDR3 protein: CASSHGTSGRNEQFF; V gene: TRBV7-2
CDR3 protein: CASSISGTPAYEQYF; V gene: TRBV6-1
CDR3 protein: CASRGDRTQETQYF; V gene: TRBV2
CDR3 protein: CASSPSDSHYGYTF; V gene: TRBV3-1